The 17 T cell receptor beta chains listed next were all sequenced from one sample in a study of beta chain features in type 1 diabetes (dated by TCRdb to 2016 to 2019). Their specific antigens are unknown. Libraries were made using the immunoSEQ multiplex PCR assay. The High Capacity cDNA Reverse Transcription Kit was used to reverse transcribe all of the isolated RNA, meaning that expressed TCRB transcripts were what got sequenced. TCRdb took over this immuneACCESS table, retaining in-frame rearrangements with V and J assigned. Such tables are incomplete; in checked studies, under half of the missing clones stem from an unresolved V gene, and the remainder is unexplained. The sample table shows roughly 340,000 clones, and roughly 14% are seen once. The top ten clones comprise 0.013% to 0.015% of the sample. Points the paper makes about the study in general: A moderate but significant shortening of TCRB CDR3 length was observed in type 1 diabetes patients in all four CD4+ subsets.

Sequences were obtained from naive CD4+ T cells from blood. The sample's cell subset or site, from its label and the paper: true naive CD4+ T cells. These receptors were collected from a woman younger than 30 with type 1 diabetes.

The gene calls are TRBV5-1 and TRBJ1-1, with D maybe TRBD1 (5 bases). V lost 1 base to trimming and J lost 4 bases, with 17 bases between them. The CDR3 runs 16 residues. Germline values: CDR1 SGHRS, CDR2 YFSETQ. The chain's CDR3 is CASSLSRVREGTEAFF. Here the CDR3 DNA reads TGCGCCAGCAGCTTGAGTCGTGTCAGGGAGGGCACTGAAGCTTTCTTT.

The chain has TRBV5-4 and TRBJ2-2, with D possibly being TRBD2 (6 bases). Trimming removed 2 bases from V and 6 bases from J, with 14 bases in between. The CDR3 is 15 residues long. Germline V lookup: CDR1 SGHNT, CDR2 YYREEE (reference sequence). The CDR3: CASSFRRGGAGELFF. The CDR3 DNA sequence: TGTGCCAGCAGCTTTAGGAGGGGTGGTGCCGGGGAGCTGTTTTTT.

The rearrangement uses TRBV20-1 and TRBJ1-2; tentatively, D is TRBD1 (5 bases). Germline CDR1 and CDR2: DFQATT and SNEGSKA (reference sequence). Between the trimmed V and J ends, which lost 3 bases and 8 bases, there was a span of 10 bases. There are 11 residues in the CDR3. The CDR3 loop is CSARSTGGYTF. DNA for the CDR3: TGCAGTGCTAGGTCTACAGGCGGCTACACCTTC.

V gene TRBV6-5 combines with J gene TRBJ2-7; no clear D. V was cut by 5 bases and J by 6 bases, with 11 bases left in between. Germline loops: CDR1 MNHEY, CDR2 SVGAGI. The CDR3 loop spans 12 amino acids. CDR3 sequence reads: CASSEAWGEQYV. The CDR3 DNA is TGTGCCAGCAGTGAAGCGTGGGGCGAGCAGTACGTC.

This sequence joins TRBV19 and TRBJ2-7; 10 bases are shared with TRBD1. The ends lost 4 bases at V and 2 bases at J; junction bases unmatched: 5. The CDR3 runs to 15 residues. Germline V gives CDR1 LNHDA, CDR2 SQIVND (reference sequence). The CDR3 nucleotides read TGTGCCAGTAGTACAGGGACAGGGGCGGCCTACGAGCAGTACTTC. It translates to CASSTGTGAAYEQYF.

J is TRBJ2-3 and V is TRBV9; TRBD2 matches at 9 bases. Germline V gives CDR1 SGDLS, CDR2 YYNGEE. CDR3 length: 15 amino acids. V lost 0 bases, J lost 4 bases, and 3 bases stayed unmatched. The CDR3 DNA follows: TGTGCCAGCAGCGTAGACGCGGGAGGGCCAGATACGCAGTATTTT. It specifies CASSVDAGGPDTQYF.

V gene TRBV30 combines with J gene TRBJ2-1; 12 bases map to TRBD2. The CDR3 is 17 amino acids. Germline lookup yields CDR1 GTSNPN and CDR2 SVGIG (reference sequence). The junction had 12 bases not matched to a gene; V was cut back by 2 bases and J by 7 bases. The CDR3 here is CAWSMFRFGLAGNEQFF. CDR3 nucleotides: TGTGCCTGGAGTATGTTCAGGTTTGGACTAGCGGGGAATGAGCAGTTCTTC.

The V gene is TRBV5-1, the J gene TRBJ2-5, with 12 bases fitting TRBD2. Germline lookup yields CDR1 SGHRS and CDR2 YFSETQ. Unmatched junction bases numbered 12, after V lost 6 bases and J lost 9 bases. This CDR3 comprises 15 residues. The CDR3 is CASTARLAGEGAQYF. In DNA, the CDR3 is TGCGCCAGCACCGCCAGACTAGCGGGAGAGGGGGCCCAGTACTTC.

This clone was observed a handful of times. The V gene is TRBV7-2, the J gene TRBJ2-1; 12 bases fit TRBD2. CDR1 is SGHTA and CDR2 is FQGNSA in the germline V gene. V lost 4 bases and J lost 9; bases outside the gene matches: 7. This CDR3 is 15 amino acids long. CDR3 bases: TGTGCCAGCAGCTCCCGACTAGCGGGAGTGGTTGAGCAGTTCTTC. This sequence encodes CASSSRLAGVVEQFF.

This clone came up a few times. V and J are TRBV28 and TRBJ2-7; 7 positions match TRBD1. CDR1 and CDR2 (germline): MDHEN, SYDVKM. The CDR3 is 14 residues long. After removal of 7 bases from V and 2 bases from J, the junction contained 8 bases not matched to a gene. This chain's CDR3 is CASTRGINPYEQYF. For the CDR3, the DNA is TGTGCCAGCACCAGGGGGATTAATCCCTACGAGCAGTACTTC. The full variable domain, with the rest looked up from reference TRBV28 and TRBJ2-7, is DVKVTQSSRYLVKRTGEKVFLECVQDMDHENMFWYRQDPGLGLRLIYFSYDVKMKEKGDIPEGYSVSREKKERFSLILESASTNQTSMYLCASTRGINPYEQYFGPGTRLTVT.

This clone was counted only a few times. The V gene is TRBV29-1, the J gene TRBJ2-2; TRBD2 might be the D (5 bases). The CDR3 sequence is 11 residues long. Germline V gene lookup returns CDR1 SQVTM and CDR2 ANQGSEA. V was clipped by 6 bases and J by 7 bases, with 9 bases between them. In DNA, the CDR3 is TGCAGCGTAAACGGGGTCGGGGAGCTGTTTTTT. This codes for CSVNGVGELFF.

The chain recombines TRBV2 with TRBJ2-7; unclear D gene. Between the trimmed V and J ends, which lost 5 bases and 3 bases, there was a span of 17 bases. This CDR3 is built from 15 residues. Germline CDR1 reads SNHLY; CDR2 reads FYNNEI. The CDR3 is CASSPRDFRYYEQYV. CDR3 nucleotides: TGTGCCAGCAGTCCCAGAGACTTCCGGTACTACGAGCAGTACGTC.

The chain combines TRBV6-1 with TRBJ2-3; 8 bases fit TRBD2. Trimming at V came to 3 bases and at J to 4 bases, leaving 3 bases not matched to a gene. CDR1 is MNHNS and CDR2 is SASEGT in the germline V gene. The CDR3 has 14 residues. The CDR3 coding sequence is TGTGCCAGCAGTGAGGCCGGGGGGGCAGATACGCAGTATTTT. It is translated as CASSEAGGADTQYF.

The J gene is TRBJ2-5, the V gene TRBV11-2, with D perhaps TRBD2 (6 bases). CDR3 length: 13 amino acids. Germline V gives CDR1 SGHAT, CDR2 FQNNGV. V lost 3 bases, J lost 5 bases, and 10 bases lay in between. CDR3 sequence: CASSFWGEETQYF. CDR3 sequence (DNA): TGTGCCAGCAGCTTTTGGGGGGAGGAGACCCAGTACTTC. The full variable domain, completed using reference TRBV11-2 and TRBJ2-5, is EAGVAQSPRYKIIEKRQSVAFWCNPISGHATLYWYQQILGQGPKLLIQFQNNGVVDDSQLPKDRFSAERLKGVDSTLKIQPAKLEDSAVYLCASSFWGEETQYFGPGTRLLVL.

In this sample, this clone turned up a few times. The chain has TRBV6-5 and TRBJ2-1; 9 positions match TRBD1. V shed 6 bases, J shed 6 bases, and the junction held 9 bases outside the gene matches. CDR3 length equals 15 residues. Germline V gene lookup returns CDR1 MNHEY and CDR2 SVGAGI. In DNA form, the CDR3 reads TGTGCCAGCAGCAACAGGGGGCGCGGGGGCAATGAGCAGTTCTTC. This translates into CASSNRGRGGNEQFF.

This clone showed up just a few times. The rearrangement joins TRBV5-6 to TRBJ2-3, with 7 nucleotides matching TRBD2. From germline, CDR1 is SGHDT and CDR2 YYEEEE. CDR3 length: 14 residues. Trimming removed 1 base from V and 5 bases from J; junction bases left unmatched: 4. CDR3 coding DNA: TGTGCCAGCAGCTTGTTCGGGAGGAGAGATACGCAGTATTTT. It encodes CASSLFGRRDTQYF.

This clone was picked up a small number of times. This chain links TRBV9 with TRBJ2-1; TRBD2 matches at 14 bases. Germline V CDR1 and CDR2: SGDLS, YYNGEE. This CDR3 contains 20 residues. V gave up 0 bases and J gave up 2 bases; unmatched junction bases: 10. The CDR3 bases are TGTGCCAGCAGCGTAGCCCCGACTAGCGGGAGGGCCCGCCCCTACAATGAGCAGTTCTTC. This sequence encodes CASSVAPTSGRARPYNEQFF.